The source of this TCR beta chain is a study of T cell changes during pregnancy in multiple sclerosis. The table came from immunoSEQ multiplex PCR; TCRdb's copy has only in-frame clones and leaves some out. Among around 31,000 clones listed, about 92% were seen once. This clone appeared once. In germline, CDR1 is SGHRS, CDR2 YFSETQ. The V end lost 5 bases, the J end lost 5 bases, and 7 bases lay between the germline ends. This CDR3 spans 11 amino acids. Sample: CD4+ T cells from peripheral blood mononuclear cells, taken in the second trimester of pregnancy. The chain couples TRBV5-1 to TRBJ1-1; no reliable D call. This TCR was recovered from a female donor with multiple sclerosis, enrolled in a pregnancy study. CDR3 protein: CASSSNTEAFF. CDR3 nucleotide sequence: TGCGCCAGCAGTTCCAATACTGAAGCTTTCTTT. Complete variable domain (other parts from reference TRBV5-1 and TRBJ1-1): KAGVTQTPRYLIKTRGQQVTLSCSPISGHRSVSWYQQTPGQGLQFLFEYFSETQRNKGNFPGRFSGRQFSNSRSEMNVSTLELGDSALYLCASSSNTEAFFGQGTRLTVV.